This TCR beta chain comes out of a study of CD8 T cells in Susac syndrome. RNA amounts of about 0.5 to 1 ug underwent reverse transcription with random hexamers. TCRdb re-analysed the immunoSEQ multiplex PCR reads in MiXCR, keeping a single row per CDR3 protein. The sample records 100,000 to 150,000 distinct CDR3 sequences, 75% to 90% being singletons. The V gene lost 3 bases and the J gene lost 10 bases, with 9 bases spanning the gap. Germline V CDR1 and CDR2: SEHNR, FQNEAQ (reference sequence). The length of the CDR3 is 11 residues. The TCR originated in a human donor with multiple sclerosis. The chain employs TRBV7-9 and TRBJ1-1, with a tentative D call TRBD1 (5 bases). The specimen sequenced was CD8+ T cells from PBMCs. The CDR3 nucleotides read TGTGCCAGCAGCTTGATGGGGGGAGCTTTCTTT. Translated, it gives CASSLMGGAFF.